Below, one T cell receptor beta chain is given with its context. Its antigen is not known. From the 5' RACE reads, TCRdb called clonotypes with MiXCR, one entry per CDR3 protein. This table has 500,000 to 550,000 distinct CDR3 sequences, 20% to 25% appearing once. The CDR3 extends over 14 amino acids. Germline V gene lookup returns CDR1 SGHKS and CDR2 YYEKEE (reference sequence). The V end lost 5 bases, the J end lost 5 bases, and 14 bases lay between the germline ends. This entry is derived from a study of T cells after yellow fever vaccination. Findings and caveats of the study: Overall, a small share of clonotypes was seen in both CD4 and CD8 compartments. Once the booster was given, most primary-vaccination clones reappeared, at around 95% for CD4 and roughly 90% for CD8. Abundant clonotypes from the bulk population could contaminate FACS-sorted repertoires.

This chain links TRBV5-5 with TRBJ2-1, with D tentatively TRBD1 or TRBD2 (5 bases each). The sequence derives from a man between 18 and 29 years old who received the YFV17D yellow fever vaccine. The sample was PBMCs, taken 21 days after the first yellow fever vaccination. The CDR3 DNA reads TGTGCCAGCAGGGGGGTCCTTGGGGACAATGAGCAGTTCTTC. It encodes CASRGVLGDNEQFF.